The following is a T cell receptor beta chain sequence with its context. The source of the sample is a study of T-cell reconstitution after alpha-beta-depleted transplantation in children. Preparing the TCRbeta library involved the use of unique molecular identifiers. TCRdb itself ran the PCR reads through MiXCR, one entry per CDR3 protein. The repertoire holds 450,000 to 600,000 distinct CDR3 sequences, with over 25% as singletons. Germline V gene sequence: CDR1 SGHTA, CDR2 FQGNSA. CDR3 length equals 18 residues. V was cut by 0 bases and J by 0 bases, with 16 bases left in between. This clonotype originated in a human donor who donated a stem cell graft to a child with aplastic anemia. The source material was PBMCs from the stem cell graft donor, sampled from the stem cell graft. V and J are TRBV7-2 and TRBJ2-3, with D tentatively TRBD1 (5 bases). This chain's CDR3 is CASSLAGHQAISTDTQYF. The DNA of the CDR3 is TGTGCCAGCAGCTTAGCCGGACACCAGGCGATTAGCACAGATACGCAGTATTTT.